This is a list of T cell receptor beta chains from one sample in a study of blood T cell repertoires in COVID-19. Sequenced by immunoSEQ multiplex PCR; TCRdb stores in-frame clones only, minus some. The table shows about 190,000 clones, with 88% occurring only once. Source material: peripheral blood. The receptors come from a man younger than 45 with acute or convalescent COVID-19. Each CDR3 is given with its conserved first and last residue. The D gene is left open where the match is weak.

J: TRBJ1-1
V: TRBV19
D: TRBD1
CDR3: CASRRRTGANTEAFF
DNA: TGTGCCAGTAGACGGAGGACAGGGGCGAACACTGAAGCTTTCTTT

J: TRBJ2-2
V: TRBV7-3
D: TRBD2
CDR3: CASSLSGGGPTGELFF
DNA: TGTGCCAGCAGCTTAAGCGGCGGGGGGCCGACCGGGGAGCTGTTTTTT

J: TRBJ2-1
V: TRBV12-5
D: TRBD2
CDR3: CASGLVQAGVYNEQFF
DNA: TGTGCTAGTGGTTTGGTACAGGCGGGAGTTTACAATGAGCAGTTCTTC

J: TRBJ1-1
V: TRBV27
D: -
CDR3: CASSLGGGLSEAFF
DNA: TGTGCCAGCAGTTTGGGGGGGGGACTGTCTGAAGCTTTCTTT

J: TRBJ2-7
V: TRBV28
D: TRBD1
CDR3: CASRDRYEQYF
DNA: TGTGCCAGCCGGGACAGATACGAGCAGTACTTC

J: TRBJ2-3
V: TRBV9
D: TRBD2
CDR3: CASSVGLAGADTQYF
DNA: TGTGCCAGCAGCGTAGGACTAGCGGGAGCAGATACGCAGTATTTT

J: TRBJ1-5
V: TRBV28
D: TRBD1
CDR3: CASSSTGGEGPPQHF
DNA: TGTGCCAGCAGTTCGACAGGGGGCGAGGGTCCGCCCCAGCATTTT

J: TRBJ1-2
V: TRBV4-1
D: TRBD1
CDR3: CASSHPGQGGYGYTF
DNA: TGCGCCAGCAGCCACCCTGGACAGGGGGGCTATGGCTACACCTTC

J: TRBJ1-4
V: TRBV9
D: -
CDR3: CASSVEGTHREKLFF
DNA: TGTGCCAGCAGCGTAGAAGGGACTCACAGGGAAAAACTGTTTTTT

J: TRBJ1-2
V: TRBV2
D: -
CDR3: CASSEERGIYGYTF
DNA: TGTGCCAGCAGTGAAGAGCGGGGGATCTATGGCTACACCTTC

J: TRBJ2-3
V: TRBV9
D: -
CDR3: CASSDLRETDTQYF
DNA: TGTGCCAGCAGCGACCTGAGGGAGACAGATACGCAGTATTTT